This entry lists 25 T cell receptor beta chains sequenced from one sample in a study of shared clonotypes between healthy human individuals. Assay: immunoSEQ multiplex PCR; the TCRdb copy retains only in-frame clones and omits some. Among about 2.3 million clones listed, around 92% were seen once. Material for sequencing was naive CD4+ T cells from PBMCs. The subset denotes: CD45RA+ positively selected. These receptors all come from a man between 18 and 35 years old in good health. Some clones in this sample may be carry-over from other donors' samples.

This sequence joins TRBV25-1 and TRBJ1-1; 8 nucleotides agree with TRBD1. Germline values: CDR1 MGHDK, CDR2 SYGVNS. The CDR3 is 14 residues long. V shed 4 bases and J 5 bases; nucleotides not matched to a gene: 6. CDR3 sequence reads: CASSGQGRHTEAFF. In DNA, the CDR3 is TGTGCCAGCAGTGGACAGGGGAGGCATACTGAAGCTTTCTTT.

This clone has only one observation. The chain is built from TRBV21-1 and TRBJ1-5; TRBD1, the table's D call, lacks a check against the DNA. TRBV21-1 is flagged as a pseudogene. CDR3 length: 16 amino acids. CDR3: CASRGDRYNSNQPQHF. CDR3 nucleotides: TGTGCCAGCAGGGGGGACAGGTACAATAGCAATCAGCCCCAGCATTTT.

The gene calls are TRBV7-8 and TRBJ2-3, with TRBD1 matching 7 bases. Germline CDR1 and CDR2: SGHVS and FQNEAQ. Germline trimming cut 2 bases from V and 2 bases from J; bases unmatched to any gene: 4. The CDR3 contains 15 residues. The CDR3 loop reads CASSLNRGNTDTQYF. The CDR3 region has the DNA TGTGCCAGCAGCTTAAACAGGGGTAACACAGATACGCAGTATTTT. The full variable domain, with the rest looked up from reference TRBV7-8 and TRBJ2-3, is GAGVSQSPRYKVAKRGQDVALRCDPISGHVSLFWYQQALGQGPEFLTYFQNEAQLDKSGLPSDRFFAERPEGSVSTLKIQRTQQEDSAVYLCASSLNRGNTDTQYFGPGTRLTVL.

This rearrangement joins TRBV7-3 to TRBJ2-1; 8 bases agree with TRBD2. CDR1 and CDR2 (germline): SGHTA, FQGTGA. There are 15 residues in the CDR3. The ends lost 5 bases at V and 8 bases at J; junction bases unmatched: 11. As DNA, the CDR3 is TGTGCCAGCAGCACCCAAGCGGGAGTTGGGGATGAGCAGTTCTTC. Amino acid sequence: CASSTQAGVGDEQFF. Complete variable domain (other parts from reference TRBV7-3 and TRBJ2-1): GAGVSQTPSNKVTEKGKYVELRCDPISGHTALYWYRQSLGQGPEFLIYFQGTGAADDSGLPNDRFFAVRPEGSVSTLKIQRTERGDSAVYLCASSTQAGVGDEQFFGPGTRLTVL.

This clone appeared a few times. The chain employs TRBV6-1 and TRBJ1-5; D unclear. V lost 2 bases, J lost 4 bases, and 6 bases lay in between. CDR3 size: 13 residues. The germline CDR1 and CDR2 sequences are MNHNS and SASEGT. The CDR3 sequence: CASSEMTNQPQHF. CDR3 bases: TGTGCCAGCAGTGAAATGACAAATCAGCCCCAGCATTTT.

V is TRBV4-3 and J is TRBJ2-7; D is possibly TRBD1 (6 bases). V was cut by 4 bases and J by 5 bases, with 15 bases left in between. The V gene's germline CDR1 is LGHNA and CDR2 YSLEER. This CDR3 region has 14 residues. The CDR3 bases are TGCGCCAGCAGCCTCACCGCCCGGACAGACGAGCAGTACTTC. It is translated as CASSLTARTDEQYF.

The V call is TRBV6-1, the J call TRBJ2-1, with unresolved D. The germline V and J ends were trimmed by 11 bases and 6 bases, with 17 bases remaining between them. Germline V gene lookup returns CDR1 MNHNS and CDR2 SASEGT. The CDR3 is 13 amino acids. CDR3 sequence: CALVGFSPNEQFF. CDR3 sequence (DNA): TGTGCCTTAGTGGGCTTTTCCCCCAATGAGCAGTTCTTC.

V gene TRBV7-9 combines with J gene TRBJ2-1, with D unclear. The CDR3 is 15 residues long. The germline V gene encodes CDR1 SEHNR and CDR2 FQNEAQ (reference sequence). Trimming pared 3 bases from V and 3 bases from J, leaving 12 bases between. The CDR3: CASSFFATIYNEQFF. DNA for the CDR3: TGTGCCAGCAGCTTTTTCGCAACTATCTACAATGAGCAGTTCTTC.

The J gene is TRBJ1-4, the V gene TRBV5-1; D might be TRBD1 (5 bases). The germline V gene has CDR1 SGHRS and CDR2 YFSETQ. V was shortened by 0 bases and J by 0 bases, with 12 bases between the two germline ends. The CDR3 is 17 residues long. In nucleotides, the CDR3 is TGCGCCAGCAGCTTGGGACAGCTCCTTCCAACTAATGAAAAACTGTTTTTT. Translation gives CASSLGQLLPTNEKLFF.

The chain has TRBV10-1 and TRBJ2-7; 7 nucleotides align to TRBD2. The CDR3 is 14 amino acids. Looked up from germline, CDR1 is WNHNN and CDR2 is SYGVQD (reference sequence). The V and J ends lost 7 bases and 2 bases, in that order; junction bases with no gene match: 8. CDR3 coding DNA: TGCGCCAGCACTGCCGGACTAGGACCCTACGAGCAGTACTTC. Protein sequence: CASTAGLGPYEQYF.

The chain joins TRBV7-9 to TRBJ2-1; D gene ambiguous. Germline CDR1 reads SEHNR; CDR2 reads FQNEAQ (reference sequence). Trimming took off 5 bases at V and 6 bases at J, with 8 bases between the two ends. This CDR3 contains 12 residues. The CDR3 is CASSPPSNEQFF. The CDR3 DNA follows: TGTGCCAGCAGCCCCCCTAGCAATGAGCAGTTCTTC.

The chain links TRBV14 to TRBJ2-4; 8 bases fit TRBD1. This CDR3 contains 15 residues. Germline lookup yields CDR1 SGHDN and CDR2 FVKESK. V lost 3 bases and J lost 8; bases outside the gene matches: 9. The DNA of the CDR3 is TGTGCCAGCAGCCACAGACAGGGGACGTGGGACATTCAGTACTTC. This sequence encodes CASSHRQGTWDIQYF.

Worth noting for this clone: Other DNA sequences within the sample encode an identical CDR3. The gene calls are TRBV28 and TRBJ1-2; D is perhaps TRBD1 (6 bases). Germline lookup yields CDR1 MDHEN and CDR2 SYDVKM. This CDR3 contains 14 residues. Between the trimmed V and J ends, which lost 2 bases and 5 bases, there was a span of 12 bases. The CDR3 sequence is CASSLTGQGYGYTF. The CDR3 nucleotides read TGTGCCAGCAGTTTAACAGGGCAGGGGTATGGCTACACCTTC.

The chain recombines TRBV6-1 with TRBJ1-1, with D hard to call. V lost 7 bases, J lost 4 bases, and 19 bases lay in between. Looked up from germline, CDR1 is MNHNS and CDR2 is SASEGT. This CDR3 region has 15 residues. The DNA for the CDR3 is TGTGCCAGCATCTACCGTCCTGACGCGGGCACTGAAGCTTTCTTT. Protein product: CASIYRPDAGTEAFF.

The chain couples TRBV6-5 to TRBJ2-7; D is unresolved. The V and J ends lost 0 bases and 5 bases respectively, with 11 bases between them. Germline V gene data show CDR1 as MNHEY and CDR2 as SVGAGI. CDR3 length: 14 residues. This CDR3 is CASSYSHRADEQYF. CDR3 DNA: TGTGCCAGCAGTTACTCGCATCGCGCGGACGAGCAGTACTTC.

The V gene is TRBV7-3, the J gene TRBJ1-2; the match to TRBD1 covers 9 bases. CDR1 and CDR2 (germline): SGHTA, FQGTGA. The CDR3 has 13 amino acids. Germline trimming cut 3 bases from V and 7 bases from J; bases unmatched to any gene: 3. Here the CDR3 reads CASSFRDRAGYTF. CDR3 coding DNA: TGTGCCAGCAGCTTCCGGGACAGGGCTGGCTACACCTTC.

This clone appeared a few times. This sequence joins TRBV28 and TRBJ1-5; D is unclear. The V end was cut by 5 bases, the J end by 5 bases, with 7 bases between. Germline V CDR1 and CDR2: MDHEN, SYDVKM. The CDR3 is 12 residues long. CDR3 sequence (DNA): TGTGCCAGCAGTGCTCTAGATCAGCCCCAGCATTTT. It is translated as CASSALDQPQHF.

The chain uses TRBV4-1 and TRBJ1-1, with TRBD1 matching over 7 bases. The germline V gene encodes CDR1 MGHRA and CDR2 YSYEKL. V dropped 0 bases and J dropped 2; count of bases not matched to a gene: 9. The CDR3 is 17 amino acids. For the CDR3, the DNA is TGCGCCAGCAGCCAAGATCAGGGGGTCCCCATCAACACTGAAGCTTTCTTT. Its translation: CASSQDQGVPINTEAFF.

This chain links TRBV7-9 with TRBJ2-3, with 9 bases identical to TRBD2. V lost 5 bases and J lost 3; bases outside the gene matches: 6. Germline CDR1 and CDR2: SEHNR and FQNEAQ (reference sequence). The CDR3 length is 15 residues. CDR3 DNA: TGTGCCAGCAGCCGGGGACTAGCTGAAACAGATACGCAGTATTTT. This encodes CASSRGLAETDTQYF.

The rearrangement uses TRBV10-3 and TRBJ2-2; possible D gene TRBD2, 6 bases. Germline CDR1 ENHRY, CDR2 SYGVKD. V was trimmed by 1 base and J by 7 bases, leaving 13 bases between them. CDR3 length equals 15 residues. Written as DNA, the CDR3 is TGTGCCATCAGTGAGTGGTCGGGAGCGGACGGGGAGCTGTTTTTT. The encoded protein is CAISEWSGADGELFF.

This chain links TRBV29-1 with TRBJ2-5; possibly TRBD1 for D (6 bases). Gene TRBJ2-7 matches the end of the DNA better, so the J call may be wrong. The length of the CDR3 is 11 residues. Germline lookup yields CDR1 SQVTM and CDR2 ANQGSEA. The DNA of the CDR3 is TGCAGCGTAGAGACAGGTCTCGAGCAGTACTTC. This encodes CSVETGLEQYF.

The chain uses TRBV7-9 and TRBJ2-3; 7 bases are a match to TRBD2. CDR3 length: 17 residues. Germline V gene sequence: CDR1 SEHNR, CDR2 FQNEAQ (reference sequence). J lost 6 bases, V lost 4 bases, and 16 bases had no gene match. The CDR3 sequence: CASSSLQGLPPGDTQYF. In DNA, the CDR3 is TGTGCCAGCAGCTCCCTTCAGGGACTACCGCCCGGGGATACGCAGTATTTT.

The chain recombines TRBV16 with TRBJ1-4; D possibly corresponds to TRBD1 (5 bases). There are 15 residues in the CDR3. The V gene's germline CDR1 is KGHSY and CDR2 FQNENV. The V and J ends lost 4 bases and 6 bases respectively, with 15 bases between them. The CDR3 spells CASSRGLAVDEKLFF. Here the CDR3 DNA reads TGTGCCAGCAGCCGGGGGTTGGCAGTCGATGAAAAACTGTTTTTT.

Only one count was recorded for this clone. The rearrangement links TRBV11-2 to TRBJ1-5; D gene uncertain. Trimming removed 5 bases at V and 7 bases at J, with 15 bases between. This CDR3 is built from 14 residues. Germline CDR1 SGHAT, CDR2 FQNNGV. The CDR3 nucleotides read TGTGCCAGCAGCCCACGAAGGGAGGGCCAGCCCCAGCATTTT. Translated, it gives CASSPRREGQPQHF.

The chain combines TRBV5-8 with TRBJ2-3, with 8 bases identical to TRBD1. CDR1 SGHTS and CDR2 YDEGEE come from the germline V gene. The ends lost 4 bases at V and 2 bases at J; junction bases unmatched: 3. The CDR3 spans 14 residues. CDR3 DNA: TGTGCCAGCAGCCAGGGACAGGCCACAGATACGCAGTATTTT. Its translation: CASSQGQATDTQYF.